This TCR beta chain was captured by sequencing in a study of blood T cell repertoires in COVID-19. TCRdb's table, derived via immunoSEQ multiplex PCR, lists solely in-frame clones and lacks some. The data contain approximately 69,000 clones, about four fifths of them singletons. Germline CDR1 is SGDLS and CDR2 is YYNGEE. The ends were cut back, 0 bases at V and 4 bases at J, with 8 bases in the middle. This CDR3 is built from 14 residues. J is TRBJ1-5 and V is TRBV9; tentatively, D is TRBD1 (6 bases). The TCR sequence derives from a man aged 50-59 years with COVID-19, enrolled during active disease. Input material: peripheral blood. The CDR3 DNA follows: TGTGCCAGCAGCGTAGATGGACAGAATCAGCCCCAGCATTTT. Translating it yields CASSVDGQNQPQHF. The whole variable domain, remainder taken from reference TRBV9 and TRBJ1-5, is DSGVTQTPKHLITATGQRVTLRCSPRSGDLSVYWYQQSLDQGLQFLIQYYNGEERAKGNILERFSAQQFPDLHSELNLSSLELGDSALYFCASSVDGQNQPQHFGDGTRLSIL.